A single sample gave rise to the 30 T cell receptor beta chains below, sequenced in a study of T-cell memory formation after mild COVID-19. TCRdb reanalysed the 5' RACE reads using MiXCR and keeps one entry per CDR3 protein. The data show a few hundred thousand distinct CDR3 sequences, with approximately 15% seen just once and around 20% held by the top ten. Sequencing was carried out using PBMCs or a T cell subset sorted from them (not recorded which). These TCRs come from a man aged 18 to 29 who had mild COVID-19 (a few samples of this study predate the infection). Cell type and time point are not known.

The chain is built from TRBV29-1 and TRBJ2-1, with D possibly being TRBD1 (5 bases). V lost 5 bases and J 8 bases, leaving 19 bases between the germline ends. The CDR3 runs 14 residues. CDR1 is SQVTM, CDR2 ANQGSEA, per germline. The CDR3 loop reads CSVMEAGKGYEQFF. CDR3 sequence (DNA): TGCAGCGTTATGGAAGCAGGGAAGGGCTATGAGCAGTTCTTC.

The CDR3 region has the DNA TGTGCCAGCAGCCTGGGACTAGCGGAGTACTACGAGCAGTACGTC. As protein: CASSLGLAEYYEQYV. The rearrangement joins TRBV14 to TRBJ2-7, with 11 positions matching TRBD2. Germline V lookup: CDR1 SGHDN, CDR2 FVKESK. The length of the CDR3 is 15 residues. J was trimmed by 3 bases and V by 4 bases; bases with no gene match: 5.

The chain recombines TRBV29-1 with TRBJ1-1; weak D call: TRBD1 (5 bases). Trimming pared 4 bases from V and 8 bases from J, leaving 11 bases between. The CDR3 extends over 11 amino acids. CDR1 and CDR2 from the germline V gene are SQVTM and ANQGSEA. This CDR3 reads CSVGLGPEAFF. DNA for the CDR3: TGCAGCGTTGGGTTGGGGCCCGAAGCTTTCTTT.

This clonotype has just a few counts. This rearrangement joins TRBV24-1 to TRBJ2-5, with D perhaps given as TRBD1 or TRBD2 (5 bases each). Germline V lookup: CDR1 KGHDR, CDR2 SFDVKD. The ends were cut back, 0 bases at V and 1 base at J, with 11 bases in the middle. The CDR3 is 16 residues long. The CDR3 here is CATSDLRRDGQETQYF. CDR3 DNA sequence: TGTGCCACCAGTGATTTGCGCCGGGACGGCCAAGAGACCCAGTACTTC.

In its sample, this clonotype was seen a few times. The chain links TRBV7-2 to TRBJ2-7, with a possible D match to TRBD2 (5 bases). CDR3 length equals 15 residues. The germline V gene encodes CDR1 SGHTA and CDR2 FQGNSA. Between the trimmed V and J ends, which lost 5 bases and 4 bases, there was a span of 18 bases. In nucleotides, the CDR3 is TGTGCCAGCAGCCACGGTGGGAGCACATTTTACGAGCAGTACTTC. Its protein product is CASSHGGSTFYEQYF. The full variable domain, with the rest looked up from reference TRBV7-2 and TRBJ2-7, is GAGVSQSPSNKVTEKGKDVELRCDPISGHTALYWYRQSLGQGLEFLIYFQGNSAPDKSGLPSDRFSAERTGGSVSTLTIQRTQQEDSAVYLCASSHGGSTFYEQYFGPGTRLTVT.

The rearrangement uses TRBV7-9 and TRBJ1-1; D not certain. The germline CDR1 and CDR2 sequences are SEHNR and FQNEAQ (reference sequence). The CDR3 length is 11 residues. V lost 0 bases, J lost 10 bases, and 6 bases lay in between. CDR3 coding DNA: TGTGCCAGCAGCTTAGCGGGTAGAGCTTTCTTT. This encodes CASSLAGRAFF.

This clonotype was found once. The chain combines TRBV6-5 with TRBJ1-2; no clear D gene. The germline V gene has CDR1 MNHEY and CDR2 SVGAGI. The CDR3 has 13 residues. Trimming removed 5 bases at V and 3 bases at J, with 10 bases between. In DNA, the CDR3 is TGTGCCAGCAGTCCCGACGGATACTATGGCTACACCTTC. Translation gives CASSPDGYYGYTF.

The V gene is TRBV5-5, the J gene TRBJ2-1, with 9 bases that match TRBD1. CDR1 is SGHKS, CDR2 YYEKEE, per germline (reference sequence). V lost 4 bases, J lost 9 bases, and 14 bases stayed unmatched. The CDR3 has 16 residues. The CDR3 loop is CASSPSTGGEIGEQFF. CDR3 coding DNA: TGTGCCAGCAGCCCATCCACAGGGGGCGAAATCGGTGAGCAGTTCTTC. Drawing the rest from reference TRBV5-5 and TRBJ2-1, the complete variable domain is DAGVTQSPTHLIKTRGQQVTLRCSPISGHKSVSWYQQVLGQGPQFIFQYYEKEERGRGNFPDRFSARQFPNYSSELNVNALLLGDSALYLCASSPSTGGEIGEQFFGPGTRLTVL.

This rearrangement joins TRBV6-2 or TRBV6-3 to TRBJ1-2; 7 bases are a match to TRBD1. V lost 6 bases to trimming and J lost 4 bases; unmatched junction nucleotides: 8. From germline, CDR1 is MNHEY and CDR2 SVGEGT. The CDR3 contains 14 residues. The chain's CDR3 is CASSPRAGGYGYTF. The DNA of the CDR3 is TGTGCCAGCAGCCCCCGGGCAGGGGGCTATGGCTACACCTTC.

This clonotype occurred once. The rearrangement uses TRBV5-5 and TRBJ2-5; D might be TRBD1 (6 bases). This CDR3 is 15 amino acids long. Trimming left V 0 bases short and J 5 bases short, with 14 bases between. The germline V gene has CDR1 SGHKS and CDR2 YYEKEE (reference sequence). In DNA form, the CDR3 reads TGTGCCAGCAGCTTGGGGACAGCGGACGGGGAGACCCAGTACTTC. Its translation is CASSLGTADGETQYF.

The rearrangement links TRBV20-1 to TRBJ2-3, with D unresolved. This CDR3 is 14 amino acids long. V shed 5 bases and J shed 1 base, with 13 bases lying between them. Germline V gene lookup returns CDR1 DFQATT and CDR2 SNEGSKA (reference sequence). The DNA of the CDR3 is TGCAGTGCTCTCGCTGAGCACGGCACAGATACGCAGTATTTT. It encodes CSALAEHGTDTQYF.

The chain combines TRBV5-6 with TRBJ2-5, with D unresolved. This CDR3 has 13 residues. V lost 4 bases and J lost 5, with 12 bases in between. The V gene's germline CDR1 is SGHDT and CDR2 YYEEEE. As DNA, the CDR3 is TGTGCCAGCAGCCCGGTCCAGGAGGAGACCCAGTACTTC. It codes for CASSPVQEETQYF.

The V gene is TRBV20-1, the J gene TRBJ2-2; D not resolved. Deletions cut 5 bases from V and 3 bases from J, with 10 bases between. Per the germline V gene, CDR1 is DFQATT and CDR2 is SNEGSKA (reference sequence). This CDR3 spans 13 amino acids. The CDR3 coding sequence is TGCAGTGCTGCCAGACAAGACACCGGGGAGCTGTTTTTT. As protein: CSAARQDTGELFF.

This clonotype was counted at least ten times. This chain uses TRBV7-2 with TRBJ1-6, with D tentatively TRBD1 (5 bases). V shed 5 bases and J shed 9 bases, with 5 bases lying between them. The germline V gene encodes CDR1 SGHTA and CDR2 FQGNSA. The CDR3 consists of 11 residues. As DNA, the CDR3 is TGTGCCAGCAGCCAGGGTTCACCCCTCCACTTT. Translation gives CASSQGSPLHF.

This clonotype was counted at least ten times. The chain combines TRBV20-1 with TRBJ1-1; D is unclear. Looked up from germline, CDR1 is DFQATT and CDR2 is SNEGSKA (reference sequence). Deletions cut 0 bases from V and 6 bases from J, with 11 bases between. The CDR3 loop spans 13 amino acids. CDR3 sequence (DNA): TGCAGTGCTAGAGATTCCTTGAGCGCTGAAGCTTTCTTT. This sequence encodes CSARDSLSAEAFF.

This clonotype has ten or more counts. The J gene is TRBJ2-6, the V gene TRBV4-3; D gene ambiguous. Germline loops: CDR1 LGHNA, CDR2 YSLEER. This CDR3 spans 18 amino acids. Trimming shortened V by 0 bases and J by 0 bases, and 12 bases separated the two germline ends. CDR3 in amino acids: CASSQEGYALSGANVLTF. CDR3 coding DNA: TGCGCCAGCAGCCAAGAAGGATACGCTCTCTCTGGGGCCAACGTCCTGACTTTC.

This clonotype has more than one count but fewer than ten. J is TRBJ1-2 and V is TRBV20-1; D possibly corresponds to TRBD1 (6 bases). V was cut by 3 bases and J by 3 bases, with 11 bases left in between. The germline CDR1 and CDR2 sequences are DFQATT and SNEGSKA (reference sequence). The CDR3 runs 13 residues. CDR3 sequence: CSASDRTDYGYTF. The CDR3 coding sequence is TGCAGTGCTAGCGACAGGACTGACTATGGCTACACCTTC.

This clonotype turned up a few times. The rearrangement links TRBV20-1 to TRBJ2-5; 11 nucleotides align to TRBD2. J was trimmed by 4 bases and V by 4 bases; bases with no gene match: 5. The CDR3 totals 14 residues. From germline, CDR1 is DFQATT and CDR2 SNEGSKA (reference sequence). The CDR3 region is CSATVSGGAETQYF. The CDR3 nucleotides read TGCAGTGCTACCGTTAGCGGGGGGGCAGAGACCCAGTACTTC.

The gene calls are TRBV7-9 and TRBJ1-6, with 7 bases aligning to TRBD1. J lost 11 bases, V lost 1 base, and 5 bases had no gene match. There are 14 residues in the CDR3. CDR1 SEHNR and CDR2 FQNEAQ come from the germline V gene (reference sequence). The CDR3 DNA follows: TGTGCCAGCAGCTTAGGTGGAGGGGGCACACCCCTCCACTTT. Amino acid sequence: CASSLGGGGTPLHF.

This chain uses TRBV7-9 with TRBJ1-2; D is unresolved. Germline V CDR1 and CDR2: SEHNR, FQNEAQ (reference sequence). The CDR3 contains 12 residues. Trimming took 5 bases from V and 2 from J, leaving 6 bases between them. CDR3 region: CASSRENYGYTF. DNA for the CDR3: TGTGCCAGCAGCAGGGAAAACTATGGCTACACCTTC.

CDR3 sequence: CSVADSRQETQYF. The CDR3 region has the DNA TGCAGCGTCGCCGACAGCCGGCAAGAGACCCAGTACTTC. The chain has TRBV29-1 and TRBJ2-5; D perhaps matches TRBD1 (5 bases). CDR1 is SQVTM and CDR2 is ANQGSEA in the germline V gene. The CDR3 length is 13 residues. V dropped 6 bases and J dropped 2 bases, with 13 bases sitting between them.

There are a few counts of this clonotype. The J gene is TRBJ1-6, the V gene TRBV19, with a weak D call TRBD1 (6 bases). V gave up 7 bases and J gave up 6 bases, with 16 bases separating them. The CDR3 totals 15 residues. Germline V gene sequence: CDR1 LNHDA, CDR2 SQIVND (reference sequence). CDR3 nucleotides: TGTGCCAGTAAGCTCTGGGGAGGGGGTAATTCACCCCTCCACTTT. The encoded protein is CASKLWGGGNSPLHF. The full variable domain, with the rest looked up from reference TRBV19 and TRBJ1-6, is DGGITQSPKYLFRKEGQNVTLSCEQNLNHDAMYWYRQDPGQGLRLIYYSQIVNDFQKGDIAEGYSVSREKKESFPLTVTSAQKNPTAFYLCASKLWGGGNSPLHFGNGTRLTVT.

The chain joins TRBV7-9 to TRBJ2-1; 11 bases map to TRBD2. Trimming took 3 bases from V and 5 from J; bases not matched to a gene: 18. The CDR3 consists of 20 residues. CDR1 is SEHNR and CDR2 is FQNEAQ in the germline V gene (reference sequence). DNA for the CDR3: TGTGCCAGCAGCTTCTCGCCCGGGACTAGCGGAATACTCGCGAACAATGAGCAGTTCTTC. It encodes CASSFSPGTSGILANNEQFF.

V and J are TRBV6-2 or TRBV6-3 and TRBJ2-3; no clear D gene. Between the trimmed V and J ends, which lost 7 bases and 2 bases, there was a span of 19 bases. Germline-derived CDR1 and CDR2 are MNHEY and SVGEGT. The CDR3 extends over 16 amino acids. The CDR3 loop is CASTARRTTYTDTQYF. As DNA, the CDR3 is TGTGCCAGCACCGCCCGACGGACCACCTACACAGATACGCAGTATTTT.

This sequence joins TRBV29-1 and TRBJ2-2; 8 positions match TRBD1. The CDR3 consists of 13 residues. Germline V CDR1 and CDR2: SQVTM, ANQGSEA. J was trimmed by 6 bases and V by 5 bases; bases with no gene match: 5. The CDR3 DNA reads as TGCAGCGTTTTGACAGGGGCGCCCGGGGAGCTGTTTTTT. It encodes CSVLTGAPGELFF.

This clonotype has more than one count but fewer than ten. The chain is built from TRBV12-3 or TRBV12-4 and TRBJ1-2; D might be TRBD1 (5 bases). The CDR3 loop spans 14 amino acids. V lost 6 bases to trimming and J lost 6 bases, with 17 bases between them. Here the CDR3 DNA reads TGTGCCAGCAGCTCCCGAATCACAGGAGATGGCTACACCTTC. This translates into CASSSRITGDGYTF.

This chain uses TRBV6-2 or TRBV6-3 with TRBJ2-7; 8 nucleotides match TRBD1. V lost 9 bases, J lost 4 bases, and 8 bases stayed unmatched. This CDR3 has 13 residues. Per the germline V gene, CDR1 is MNHEY and CDR2 is SVGEGT. The DNA for the CDR3 is TGTGCCAGTGCCGGGACAGGTGAATACGAGCAGTACGTC. The encoded protein is CASAGTGEYEQYV.

This chain connects TRBV27 to TRBJ1-5, with D perhaps TRBD1 (6 bases). From germline, CDR1 is MNHEY and CDR2 SMNVEV (reference sequence). CDR3 size: 14 residues. The ends were cut back, 5 bases at V and 4 bases at J, with 12 bases in the middle. In DNA form, the CDR3 reads TGTGCCAGCAGTCTGTGGGGGCGTAATCAGCCCCAGCATTTT. Translated: CASSLWGRNQPQHF.

CDR3 loop: CASKSFEKLFF. CDR3 sequence (DNA): TGTGCCAGCAAAAGTTTTGAAAAACTGTTTTTT. V and J are TRBV2 and TRBJ1-4; D is unresolved. Germline V CDR1 and CDR2: SNHLY, FYNNEI. V was cut by 7 bases and J by 7 bases, with 7 bases left in between. This CDR3 has 11 amino acids.

This clonotype was counted a single time. The chain is built from TRBV12-3 or TRBV12-4 and TRBJ2-7; 8 nucleotides align to TRBD2. The CDR3 has 14 amino acids. Germline trimming cut 2 bases from V and 3 bases from J; bases unmatched to any gene: 3. The CDR3 nucleotides read TGTGCCAGCAGTTTACTCGCGGGGGGCTACGAGCAGTACTTC. Its translation is CASSLLAGGYEQYF.